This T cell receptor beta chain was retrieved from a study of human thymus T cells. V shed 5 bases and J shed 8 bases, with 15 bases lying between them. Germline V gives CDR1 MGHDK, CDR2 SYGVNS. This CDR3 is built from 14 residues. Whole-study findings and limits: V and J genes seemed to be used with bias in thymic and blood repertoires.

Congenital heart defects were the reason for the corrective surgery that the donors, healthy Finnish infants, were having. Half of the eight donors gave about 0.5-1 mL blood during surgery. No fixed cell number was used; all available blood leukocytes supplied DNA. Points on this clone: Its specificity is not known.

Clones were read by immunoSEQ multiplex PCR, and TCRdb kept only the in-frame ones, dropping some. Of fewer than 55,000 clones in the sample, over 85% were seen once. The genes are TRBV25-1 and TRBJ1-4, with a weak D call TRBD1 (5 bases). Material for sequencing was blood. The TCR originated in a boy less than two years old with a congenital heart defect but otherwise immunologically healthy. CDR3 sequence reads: CASSKGSWGEKLFF. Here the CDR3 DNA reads TGTGCCAGCAGTAAAGGCTCATGGGGGGAAAAACTGTTTTTT.